The rows below give T cell receptor beta chains drawn from one sample of a study of blood T cell repertoires in COVID-19. This table comes from immunoSEQ multiplex PCR, and its TCRdb copy is limited to in-frame clones, with some not included. The sample yields about 140,000 clones, around nine tenths seen once. Sequenced sample: peripheral blood. Source of these receptors: a woman in her 40s with acute or convalescent COVID-19. CDR3s include the opening cysteine and the closing phenylalanine or tryptophan. Fields, in order: D gene, J gene, V gene, clone size, CDR3 DNA, CDR3 protein. A D gene is named only where the DNA matches it firmly. Size is omitted from some rows. Given values are once, few, many or a class for expanded clones.

d_gene: TRBD2; j_gene: TRBJ2-4; v_gene: TRBV2; abundance: NA; CDR3nt: TGTCTCAGCCGGACGGGAGGGGATGGCTACATTCAGTACTTC; CDR3aa: CLSRTGGDGYIQYF
d_gene: NA; j_gene: TRBJ1-1; v_gene: TRBV1; abundance: NA; CDR3nt: TGCACCATCCACTGTCTTTTGTTCCTCATTAGCACTGAAGCTTTCTTT; CDR3aa: CTIHCLLFLISTEAFF
d_gene: NA; j_gene: TRBJ1-1; v_gene: TRBV4-3; abundance: NA; CDR3nt: TGCGCCAGCAGCCTCAGGATGAACACTGAAGCTTTCTTT; CDR3aa: CASSLRMNTEAFF
d_gene: NA; j_gene: TRBJ1-2; v_gene: TRBV11-2; abundance: NA; CDR3nt: TGTGCCAGCAGCTTAGAGACAGACGGCTATGGCTACACCTTC; CDR3aa: CASSLETDGYGYTF
d_gene: TRBD1; j_gene: TRBJ2-3; v_gene: TRBV19; abundance: once; CDR3nt: TGTGCCAGTAGTAACCAGGGGGCCACAGATACGCAGTATTTT; CDR3aa: CASSNQGATDTQYF
d_gene: TRBD2; j_gene: TRBJ2-1; v_gene: TRBV20-1; abundance: NA; CDR3nt: TGCAGTGCTAGTGGGGAGACTAGCGGGAGGGCTAATGAGCAGTTCTTC; CDR3aa: CSASGETSGRANEQFF
d_gene: NA; j_gene: TRBJ2-7; v_gene: TRBV19; abundance: NA; CDR3nt: TGTGCCAGTAGTCCCGGAAGGGGGGGCCACTCCTACGAGCAGTACTTC; CDR3aa: CASSPGRGGHSYEQYF
d_gene: NA; j_gene: TRBJ1-5; v_gene: TRBV27; abundance: few; CDR3nt: TGTGCCAGCAGCTCCGGACAGCCCTATCAGCCCCAGCATTTT; CDR3aa: CASSSGQPYQPQHF
d_gene: NA; j_gene: TRBJ1-2; v_gene: TRBV6-1; abundance: NA; CDR3nt: TGTGCCAGCAGTGGGCCGGGACACCCTAAGAGCTATGGCTACACCTTC; CDR3aa: CASSGPGHPKSYGYTF
d_gene: TRBD1; j_gene: TRBJ2-1; v_gene: TRBV11-2; abundance: NA; CDR3nt: TGTGCCAGCAGCTTTCCGACGGGACAGCAACGTCGCTCCTACAATGAGCAGTTCTTC; CDR3aa: CASSFPTGQQRRSYNEQFF
d_gene: NA; j_gene: TRBJ1-1; v_gene: TRBV27; abundance: NA; CDR3nt: TGTGCCAGCAGTCCGCAGGGGCTTACTGAAGCTTTCTTT; CDR3aa: CASSPQGLTEAFF
d_gene: NA; j_gene: TRBJ2-1; v_gene: TRBV9; abundance: NA; CDR3nt: TGTGCCAGTACTAGTGGGTCCTACAATGAGCAGTTCTTC; CDR3aa: CASTSGSYNEQFF
d_gene: NA; j_gene: TRBJ2-7; v_gene: TRBV19; abundance: few; CDR3nt: TGTGCCAGTAGTTTGTCCGGGATAGGGTACGAGCAGTACTTC; CDR3aa: CASSLSGIGYEQYF
d_gene: TRBD2; j_gene: TRBJ2-1; v_gene: TRBV5-1; abundance: NA; CDR3nt: TGCGCCAGCAGCTTGACAGCGGGAGGGGGGAATGAGCAGTTCTTC; CDR3aa: CASSLTAGGGNEQFF
d_gene: NA; j_gene: TRBJ2-7; v_gene: TRBV11-2; abundance: NA; CDR3nt: TGTGCCAGCAGCTTAGGAGCATACGAGCAGTACTTC; CDR3aa: CASSLGAYEQYF
d_gene: NA; j_gene: TRBJ1-5; v_gene: TRBV7-9; abundance: NA; CDR3nt: TGTGCCAGCAGCTTAGAGTTCTCCAGGGGCCGAAATCAGCCCCAGCATTTT; CDR3aa: CASSLEFSRGRNQPQHF
d_gene: TRBD1; j_gene: TRBJ2-3; v_gene: TRBV18; abundance: NA; CDR3nt: TGTGCCAGTTCCGGGACAGGGGCCACAGATACGCAGTATTTT; CDR3aa: CASSGTGATDTQYF
d_gene: NA; j_gene: TRBJ1-2; v_gene: TRBV28; abundance: NA; CDR3nt: TGTGCCAGCAGGGCCCGGGGGGTTGTATGGGACTATGGCTACACCTTC; CDR3aa: CASRARGVVWDYGYTF
d_gene: TRBD2; j_gene: TRBJ2-7; v_gene: TRBV9; abundance: few; CDR3nt: TGTGCCACCCTTTCAGGGACTAGCAGGTTCGAGCAGTACTTC; CDR3aa: CATLSGTSRFEQYF
d_gene: TRBD2; j_gene: TRBJ2-6; v_gene: TRBV27; abundance: once; CDR3nt: TGTGCCAGCAGCCCGAGGTTTGGGGAGGGGAAAGGGAACGTCCTGACTTTC; CDR3aa: CASSPRFGEGKGNVLTF
d_gene: NA; j_gene: TRBJ1-5; v_gene: TRBV28; abundance: NA; CDR3nt: TGTGCCAGCAGCCGGGACACAATACCTAGTCAGCCCCAGCATTTT; CDR3aa: CASSRDTIPSQPQHF
d_gene: NA; j_gene: TRBJ2-7; v_gene: TRBV5-5; abundance: NA; CDR3nt: TGTGCCAGCACCGCGAGGCCCGCCTCCTACGAGCAGTACTTC; CDR3aa: CASTARPASYEQYF
d_gene: TRBD2; j_gene: TRBJ2-3; v_gene: TRBV7-9; abundance: NA; CDR3nt: TGTGCCCAAGCGGGGGCTTCAAGCACAGATACGCAGTATTTT; CDR3aa: CAQAGASSTDTQYF